This T cell receptor (beta chain) was obtained from a study of cytomegalovirus exposure and HLA in healthy donors. About the research overall: Unique TCR beta sequences numbering over 100 million came from approximately 180 million T cells in an earlier analysis.

General study results and limits: Cytomegalovirus association was assigned to about 180 TCR beta chains.

A multiplex PCR was run with 60 Vbeta primers and 13 Jbeta primers. The repertoire was sequenced with immunoSEQ multiplex PCR; TCRdb's copy has only in-frame clones and lacks some. This sample has 110,000 to 150,000 clones, with roughly 80% found just once. Trimming took off 4 bases at V and 2 bases at J, with 12 bases between the two ends. Germline loops: CDR1 SGHTS, CDR2 YDEGEE. This CDR3 has 15 amino acids. This clone was seen a handful of times. Its antigen is still unknown. Sample: PBMCs. The receptor was isolated from a woman in her forties or fifties in good health and CMV-seropositive. The rearrangement links TRBV5-8 to TRBJ2-2; D may be TRBD1 (5 bases). CDR3 region: CASSPPWGNTGELFF. The DNA for the CDR3 is TGTGCCAGCAGCCCGCCGTGGGGCAACACCGGGGAGCTGTTTTTT.